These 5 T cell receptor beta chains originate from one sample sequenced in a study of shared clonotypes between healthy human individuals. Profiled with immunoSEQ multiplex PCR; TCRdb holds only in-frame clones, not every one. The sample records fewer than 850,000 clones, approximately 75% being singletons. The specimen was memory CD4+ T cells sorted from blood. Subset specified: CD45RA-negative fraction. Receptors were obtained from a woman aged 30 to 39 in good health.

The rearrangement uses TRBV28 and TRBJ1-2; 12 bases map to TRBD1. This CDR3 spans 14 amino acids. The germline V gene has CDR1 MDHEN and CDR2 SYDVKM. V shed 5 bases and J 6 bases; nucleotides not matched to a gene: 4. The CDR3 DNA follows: TGTGCCAGCAGTCCTGGGGACAGGGGGCATGGCTACACCTTC. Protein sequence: CASSPGDRGHGYTF.

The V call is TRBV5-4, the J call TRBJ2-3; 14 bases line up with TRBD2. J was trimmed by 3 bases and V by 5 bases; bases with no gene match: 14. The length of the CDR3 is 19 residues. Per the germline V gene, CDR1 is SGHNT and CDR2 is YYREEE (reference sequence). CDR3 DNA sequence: TGTGCCAGCAGATTGAAGGGACTAGCGGGAGTCGGTGGGACAGATACGCAGTATTTT. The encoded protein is CASRLKGLAGVGGTDTQYF.

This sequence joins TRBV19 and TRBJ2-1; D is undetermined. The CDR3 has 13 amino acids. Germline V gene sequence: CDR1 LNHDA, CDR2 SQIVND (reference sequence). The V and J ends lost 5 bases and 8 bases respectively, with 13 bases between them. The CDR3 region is CASSSTYSYEQFF. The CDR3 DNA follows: TGTGCCAGTAGTTCCACGTACAGCTATGAGCAGTTCTTC.

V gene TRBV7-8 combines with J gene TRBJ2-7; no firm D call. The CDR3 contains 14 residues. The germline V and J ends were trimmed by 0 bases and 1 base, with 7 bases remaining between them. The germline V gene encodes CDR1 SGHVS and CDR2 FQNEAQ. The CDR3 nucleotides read TGTGCCAGCAGCTTAGCACTAACGTCCTACGAGCAGTACTTC. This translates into CASSLALTSYEQYF.

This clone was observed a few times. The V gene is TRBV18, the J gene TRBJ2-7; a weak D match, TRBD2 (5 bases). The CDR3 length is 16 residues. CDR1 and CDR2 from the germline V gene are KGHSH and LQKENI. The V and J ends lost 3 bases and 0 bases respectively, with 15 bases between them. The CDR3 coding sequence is TGTGCCAGCTCACCGCTGCCGGGGTGGGGCTCCTACGAGCAGTACTTC. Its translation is CASSPLPGWGSYEQYF.